This TCR beta chain emerged from a study of control samples from healthy donors and cancer patients. Produced via immunoSEQ multiplex PCR; TCRdb's table is partial and in-frame only. Of more than 25,000 clones in the sample, 75% to 85% are singletons; the top ten hold roughly 6.3%. Germline V lookup: CDR1 LGHDT, CDR2 YNNKEL (reference sequence). CDR3 size: 13 residues. The V segment lost 3 bases and the J segment 5 bases; nucleotides outside the gene matches: 3. This chain uses TRBV3-1 (or the pseudogene TRBV3-2) with TRBJ1-2, with 7 bases aligning to TRBD1. The sequencing input was PBMCs. This TCR was recovered from an older woman with head and neck cancer. The DNA for the CDR3 is TGTGCCAGCAGCCAGAGGGACAGATATGGCTACACCTTC. It is translated as CASSQRDRYGYTF.